These 24 T cell receptor beta chains were sequenced from one sample in a study of blood T cell repertoires in COVID-19. The protocol was immunoSEQ multiplex PCR, while the TCRdb copy is restricted to in-frame clones and leaves out a portion. The profile shows roughly 330,000 clones, about 89% of them singletons. Input material: peripheral blood. Source of these receptors: a young man who had recovered from COVID-19.

The chain couples TRBV10-3 to TRBJ2-2; 9 bases map to TRBD2. Germline V CDR1 and CDR2: ENHRY, SYGVKD. The CDR3 sequence is 16 residues long. Trimming at V came to 2 bases and at J to 2 bases, leaving 3 bases not matched to a gene. The CDR3 reads CAISEGGRGNTGELFF. DNA of the CDR3: TGTGCCATCAGTGAGGGCGGGAGGGGAAACACCGGGGAGCTGTTTTTT.

V is TRBV30 and J is TRBJ1-6; D may be TRBD1 (5 bases). This CDR3 comprises 15 residues. Germline assignment: CDR1 GTSNPN and CDR2 SVGIG (reference sequence). Trimming took 0 bases from V and 5 from J, leaving 11 bases between them. This chain's CDR3 is CAWSVPGNHNSPLHF. CDR3 bases: TGTGCCTGGAGTGTACCAGGGAACCATAATTCACCCCTCCACTTT. The entire variable domain, with the rest obtained from reference TRBV30 and TRBJ1-6, is as follows: SQTIHQWPATLVQPVGSPLSLECTVEGTSNPNLYWYRQAAGRGLQLLFYSVGIGQISSEVPQNLSASRPQDRQFILSSKKLLLSDSGFYLCAWSVPGNHNSPLHFGNGTRLTVT.

The chain recombines TRBV20-1 with TRBJ2-7; 8 nucleotides align to TRBD1. Trimming cost V 6 bases and J 5 bases; bases outside gene matches: 3. This CDR3 contains 11 residues. CDR1 and CDR2 from the germline V gene are DFQATT and SNEGSKA (reference sequence). The CDR3: CSAQQGDEQYF. CDR3 nucleotide sequence: TGCAGTGCGCAACAGGGGGACGAGCAGTACTTC.

The chain recombines TRBV27 with TRBJ1-5; D possibly corresponds to TRBD1 (6 bases). Germline V gives CDR1 MNHEY, CDR2 SMNVEV (reference sequence). Trimming shortened V by 5 bases and J by 0 bases, and 14 bases separated the two germline ends. This CDR3 has 16 residues. Here the CDR3 DNA reads TGTGCCAGCAGTGCATTGACAGGTTATAGCAATCAGCCCCAGCATTTT. Protein sequence: CASSALTGYSNQPQHF.

This clone was seen a few times. The chain joins TRBV10-3 to TRBJ1-6; 10 nucleotides align to TRBD1. Trimming cost V 2 bases and J 5 bases; bases outside gene matches: 0. The CDR3 loop spans 15 amino acids. Germline CDR1 reads ENHRY; CDR2 reads SYGVKD. CDR3 DNA sequence: TGTGCCATCAGTGAGGGGACAGGGGATAATTCACCCCTCCACTTT. Residues: CAISEGTGDNSPLHF.

The rearrangement joins TRBV7-2 to TRBJ2-7; tentative D call: TRBD2 (6 bases). CDR1 is SGHTA and CDR2 is FQGNSA in the germline V gene. This CDR3 is 15 amino acids long. The V end was cut by 3 bases, the J end by 2 bases, with 14 bases between. The CDR3, as DNA: TGTGCCAGCAGCTTTGGGGCTGGGGGGACCTACGAGCAGTACTTC. Translation gives CASSFGAGGTYEQYF. Complete variable domain (other parts from reference TRBV7-2 and TRBJ2-7): GAGVSQSPSNKVTEKGKDVELRCDPISGHTALYWYRQSLGQGLEFLIYFQGNSAPDKSGLPSDRFSAERTGGSVSTLTIQRTQQEDSAVYLCASSFGAGGTYEQYFGPGTRLTVT.

The table lists this clone with a few counts. J is TRBJ1-1 and V is TRBV7-9; D remains unclear. V was clipped by 1 base and J by 8 bases, with 8 bases between them. CDR1 and CDR2 (germline): SEHNR, FQNEAQ (reference sequence). The CDR3 covers 12 residues. CDR3: CASSLERREAFF. CDR3 DNA: TGTGCCAGCAGCTTAGAACGCAGGGAAGCTTTCTTT.

The V and J genes are TRBV4-1 and TRBJ2-7; weak D call: TRBD2 (7 bases). The germline V gene encodes CDR1 MGHRA and CDR2 YSYEKL. Trimming removed 4 bases from V and 3 bases from J, with 16 bases in between. The CDR3 consists of 15 residues. CDR3 region: CASSLQRGGIYEQYF. CDR3 bases: TGCGCCAGCAGCCTCCAAAGGGGGGGGATCTACGAGCAGTACTTC.

V and J are TRBV7-9 and TRBJ2-3, with D possibly TRBD2 on 5 matching bases. CDR1 is SEHNR, CDR2 FQNEAQ, per germline (reference sequence). The CDR3 is 15 residues long. V lost 3 bases, J lost 2 bases, and 12 bases lay in between. The CDR3 DNA reads TGTGCCAGCAGCTTTACCGGGGTTACCACAGATACGCAGTATTTT. It encodes CASSFTGVTTDTQYF.

The chain carries TRBV4-1 and TRBJ2-1, with TRBD2 matching 12 bases. In germline, CDR1 is MGHRA, CDR2 YSYEKL. The CDR3 extends over 15 amino acids. V lost 2 bases to trimming and J lost 12 bases; unmatched junction nucleotides: 8. DNA for the CDR3: TGCGCCAGCAGCCAATCGGGCCTAGCGGGAGGGGGGCAGTTCTTC. Its translation: CASSQSGLAGGGQFF.

The gene calls are TRBV7-9 and TRBJ1-1; D not certain. V gave up 5 bases and J gave up 3 bases, with 10 bases separating them. CDR3 length: 13 amino acids. Germline V lookup: CDR1 SEHNR, CDR2 FQNEAQ (reference sequence). CDR3 sequence: CASSKQEDTEAFF. The CDR3 DNA sequence: TGTGCCAGCAGCAAACAAGAGGACACTGAAGCTTTCTTT. Full variable domain (missing parts from reference TRBV7-9 and TRBJ1-1): DTGVSQNPRHKITKRGQNVTFRCDPISEHNRLYWYRQTLGQGPEFLTYFQNEAQLEKSRLLSDRFSAERPKGSFSTLEIQRTEQGDSAMYLCASSKQEDTEAFFGQGTRLTVV.

J is TRBJ2-1 and V is TRBV5-1; 7 nucleotides line up with TRBD2. The V gene's germline CDR1 is SGHRS and CDR2 YFSETQ. This CDR3 has 17 residues. After removal of 2 bases from V and 7 bases from J, the junction contained 15 bases not matched to a gene. CDR3 sequence: CASSFNTRASGANEQFF. In DNA, the CDR3 is TGCGCCAGCAGCTTTAATACGCGGGCTAGCGGAGCTAATGAGCAGTTCTTC.

This clone was detected only once. The genes are TRBV19 and TRBJ1-4; 9 nucleotides align to TRBD1. The germline V gene has CDR1 LNHDA and CDR2 SQIVND (reference sequence). CDR3 length: 12 residues. Trimming at V came to 7 bases and at J to 12 bases, leaving 6 bases not matched to a gene. The CDR3 DNA is TGTGCCAGTACCCTGGGACAGGGAGAACTGTTTTTT. As protein: CASTLGQGELFF.

The chain uses TRBV7-2 and TRBJ2-3; 7 bases are shared with TRBD1. With V trimmed by 5 bases and J by 4 bases, 12 bases remained unmatched. From germline, CDR1 is SGHTA and CDR2 FQGNSA. This CDR3 contains 16 residues. The CDR3 DNA reads TGTGCCAGCAGCCACCCGACAGGGTCATGGCCAGATACGCAGTATTTT. It specifies CASSHPTGSWPDTQYF.

In this sample, this clone turned up a few times. The chain uses TRBV4-1 and TRBJ1-1; weak D call: TRBD1 (6 bases). The germline gives CDR1 MGHRA, CDR2 YSYEKL. Trimming shortened V by 0 bases and J by 8 bases, and 19 bases separated the two germline ends. The CDR3 runs 16 residues. CDR3 DNA sequence: TGCGCCAGCAGCCAAGATTCGCGACAGGTCACGAGGGAAGCTTTCTTT. Translation gives CASSQDSRQVTREAFF.

This clone was detected only once. The chain is built from TRBV2 and TRBJ1-1; 7 positions agree with TRBD1. With 7 bases clipped from V and 4 bases from J, the junction kept 3 bases outside the gene matches. This CDR3 has 12 amino acids. Germline-derived CDR1 and CDR2 are SNHLY and FYNNEI. The CDR3 nucleotides read TGTGCCAGCACGGCAGGGGGCACTGAAGCTTTCTTT. It yields the protein CASTAGGTEAFF.

The chain couples TRBV18 to TRBJ2-3; no firm D call. V was cut by 3 bases and J by 5 bases, with 15 bases left in between. Per germline, CDR1 KGHSH and CDR2 LQKENI. The CDR3 runs 15 residues. This CDR3 reads CASSPQTATRDTQYF. CDR3 in DNA: TGTGCCAGCTCACCCCAAACCGCGACAAGAGATACGCAGTATTTT.

V and J are TRBV7-9 and TRBJ2-7, with 8 bases lining up with TRBD1. This CDR3 comprises 14 residues. V trimming: 1 base; J trimming: 6 bases; junction bases outside the gene matches: 5. Per the germline V gene, CDR1 is SEHNR and CDR2 is FQNEAQ (reference sequence). Written as DNA, the CDR3 is TGTGCCAGCAGCTTAGAGGACAGGGTAGCCGAGCAGTACTTC. This sequence encodes CASSLEDRVAEQYF.

The chain is built from TRBV4-1 and TRBJ1-3; the D gene is possibly TRBD1 (6 bases). This CDR3 spans 16 amino acids. Germline V gives CDR1 MGHRA, CDR2 YSYEKL. V lost 0 bases and J lost 0, with 9 bases in between. The CDR3 reads CASSQERGSSGNTIYF. CDR3 bases: TGCGCCAGCAGCCAAGAAAGGGGGAGCTCTGGAAACACCATATATTTT.

This CDR3 reads CSVLAGTSLNNEQFF. The CDR3 coding sequence is TGCAGCGTTTTGGCCGGGACTAGTCTGAACAATGAGCAGTTCTTC. The chain joins TRBV29-1 to TRBJ2-1, with 8 bases matching TRBD2. Losses at the gene ends were 5 bases for V and 5 bases for J; bases not matched to a gene: 11. The CDR3 contains 15 residues. CDR1 and CDR2 (germline): SQVTM, ANQGSEA.

This clone has only a few counts. V and J are TRBV2 and TRBJ2-1, with a weak D call TRBD2 (6 bases). V gave up 2 bases and J gave up 3 bases, with 14 bases separating them. The CDR3 is 16 amino acids. Per germline, CDR1 SNHLY and CDR2 FYNNEI. CDR3 nucleotides: TGTGCCAGCAGTGAACTCCGGGACTGGAACTACAATGAGCAGTTCTTC. Encoded protein: CASSELRDWNYNEQFF.

The chain has TRBV5-1 and TRBJ2-7; 8 positions match TRBD1. The germline CDR1 and CDR2 sequences are SGHRS and YFSETQ. CDR3 length: 13 residues. V was clipped by 3 bases and J by 3 bases; unmatched bases: 2. The CDR3 sequence: CASSYGQGYEQYF. In DNA, the CDR3 is TGCGCCAGCAGCTACGGACAGGGCTACGAGCAGTACTTC.

The chain carries TRBV4-1 and TRBJ1-1; 9 positions agree with TRBD1. CDR3 length equals 16 residues. The germline CDR1 and CDR2 sequences are MGHRA and YSYEKL. Trimming removed 4 bases from V and 0 bases from J; junction bases left unmatched: 6. The CDR3 DNA reads TGCGCCAGCAGCCGTCCCGGGACAGGGATGAACACTGAAGCTTTCTTT. Residues: CASSRPGTGMNTEAFF.

There are a few counts of this clone. The chain carries TRBV5-1 and TRBJ2-7, with 9 bases that match TRBD2. The CDR3 totals 15 residues. CDR1 and CDR2 from the germline V gene are SGHRS and YFSETQ. V was clipped by 3 bases and J by 0 bases; unmatched bases: 4. In DNA, the CDR3 is TGCGCCAGCAGCTCGACTAGCGGCAGCTCCTACGAGCAGTACTTC. Its translation is CASSSTSGSSYEQYF.